This T cell receptor beta chain was found in a study of CD8+ T cells in alopecia areata. This clone was seen a single time. Reverse transcription of extracted RNA yielded cDNA, which provided the sequencing template. The repertoire was sequenced with immunoSEQ multiplex PCR; TCRdb's copy has only in-frame clones and lacks some. Among some 220,000 clones, 50% to 60% were seen once, and the ten largest hold 1.5% to 2%. Described treatment: oral pan-JAK inhibitor, 5-10 mg twice daily. V lost 3 bases and J 2 bases, leaving 12 bases between the germline ends. The CDR3 extends over 14 amino acids. Per germline, CDR1 SGHDT and CDR2 YYEEEE.

Source: CD4+ T cells sorted from blood, taken at week 4, from a patient treated with tofacitinib. The TCR sequence derives from a human donor with alopecia areata. V gene TRBV5-6 combines with J gene TRBJ2-7; D gene unclear. CDR3 DNA: TGTGCCAGCAGCTCCGTATCGCTTACCTACGAGCAGTACTTC. It codes for CASSSVSLTYEQYF.